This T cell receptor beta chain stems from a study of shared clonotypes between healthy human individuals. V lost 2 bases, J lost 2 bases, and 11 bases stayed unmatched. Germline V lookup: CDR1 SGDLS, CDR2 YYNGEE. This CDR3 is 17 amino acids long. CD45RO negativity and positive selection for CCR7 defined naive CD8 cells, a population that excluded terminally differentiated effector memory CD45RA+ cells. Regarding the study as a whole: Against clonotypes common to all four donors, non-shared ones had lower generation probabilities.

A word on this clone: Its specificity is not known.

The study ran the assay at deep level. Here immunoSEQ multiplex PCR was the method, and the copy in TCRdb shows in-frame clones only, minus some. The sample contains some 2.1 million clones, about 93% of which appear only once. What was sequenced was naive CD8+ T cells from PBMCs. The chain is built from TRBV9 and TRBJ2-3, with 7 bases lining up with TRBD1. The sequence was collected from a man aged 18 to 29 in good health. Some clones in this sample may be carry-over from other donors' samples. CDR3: CASSVYRDRSFTDTQYF. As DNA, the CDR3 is TGTGCCAGCAGCGTGTACCGGGACAGATCCTTCACAGATACGCAGTATTTT.